This T cell receptor beta chain stems from a study of CD8 T cell repertoires and HIV-1 epitope variants. This clone is medium-sized within its sample. Antigen: not known. Clones were read by immunoSEQ multiplex PCR, and TCRdb kept only the in-frame ones, dropping some. Seen here are 4,500 to 5,000 clones, 55% to 65% observed once, and the top ten hold about 41%. The V and J ends lost 5 bases and 1 base respectively, with 17 bases between them. CDR3 size: 16 residues. The germline CDR1 and CDR2 sequences are MDHEN and SYDVKM. Material: cultured CD8+ T cells derived from PBMCs. V and J are TRBV28 and TRBJ1-2; D is unclear. The receptor was isolated from a male donor with HIV. This CDR3 reads CASSLMPLDYNYGYTF. The CDR3 DNA sequence: TGTGCCAGCAGTCTCATGCCCCTGGACTATAACTATGGCTACACCTTC.